This is a list of T cell receptor beta chains from one sample in a study of molecular identifiers for immune sequencing clone quantification. Via MiXCR, TCRdb re-called the PCR reads, giving one row per CDR3 protein. The sample lists thousands of distinct CDR3 sequences, around a third occurring once. The sample comprised naive CD8+ T cells from blood, with Jurkat cell RNA spiked in. Every receptor here comes from a human donor in good health. Some libraries in this study had Jurkat cell RNA spiked in. The CDR3 runs from the conserved cysteine through the conserved F or W. A D gene is named only where the DNA matches it firmly. Clone size is shown for a subset of rows, as once, few, many or a class of expanded clone.

clone size	D gene	V gene	J gene	CDR3 length	CDR3 protein	CDR3 DNA
few	NA	TRBV9	TRBJ2-5	15	CASSVVGGPQETQYF	TGTGCCAGCAGCGTAGTAGGAGGACCCCAAGAGACCCAGTACTTC
NA	NA	TRBV29-1	TRBJ2-2	12	CSVYRDTGELFF	TGCAGCGTATACAGGGACACCGGGGAGCTGTTTTTT
NA	NA	TRBV4-3	TRBJ2-7	15	CASSPGGSGSYEQDF	TGCGCCAGCAGCCCAGGGGGTAGCGGATCCTACGAGCAGGACTTC
NA	NA	TRBV9	TRBJ2-2	13	CAGSQGYTGELFF	TGTGCCGGATCGCAGGGTTACACCGGGGAGCTGTTTTTT
medium-sized	NA	TRBV7-2	TRBJ2-7	13	CASSLTDRYEQYF	TGTGCCAGCAGCTTAACGGACCGCTACGAGCAGTACTTC
NA	NA	TRBV7-9	TRBJ1-2	13	CASSEAVPYGYTF	TGTGCCAGCAGCGAGGCCGTGCCCTATGGCTACACCTTC
NA	TRBD1	TRBV4-3	TRBJ2-1	14	CASSQEDRYNEQFF	TGCGCCAGCAGCCAAGAGGACAGGTACAATGAGCAGTTCTTC
few	NA	TRBV13	TRBJ2-1	13	CATTRAANNEQFF	TGTGCCACCACCCGGGCGGCAAACAATGAGCAGTTCTTC
few	NA	TRBV12-3/TRBV12-4	TRBJ2-3	13	CASNRFDADTQYF	TGTGCCAGCAATCGTTTCGACGCAGATACGCAGTATTTT
few	NA	TRBV19	TRBJ1-2	14	CASTLRQMSHGYTF	TGTGCCAGTACATTGCGACAAATGAGCCATGGCTACACCTTC
few	TRBD2	TRBV23-1	TRBJ2-5	16	CASSLPWIGGQETQYF	TGCGCCAGCAGTCTCCCGTGGATCGGGGGGCAAGAGACCCAGTACTTC
NA	NA	TRBV24-1	TRBJ2-2	17	CATSDWRPGTLTGELYF	TGTGCCACCAGTGATTGGCGGCCCGGGACGCTCACCGGGGAGCTGTATTTT
NA	TRBD1	TRBV28	TRBJ2-7	12	CASLSRGPEQYF	TGTGCCAGCCTAAGCAGGGGGCCCGAGCAGTACTTC
NA	NA	TRBV6-6	TRBJ1-1	15	CASSFHPRMDAEAFF	TGTGCCAGCAGTTTTCACCCGAGGATGGACGCTGAAGCTTTCTTT
medium-sized	NA	TRBV29-1	TRBJ2-3	16	CSVVVGQERWTDTQYF	TGCAGCGTTGTAGTGGGGCAGGAACGATGGACAGATACGCAGTATTTT
once	NA	TRBV28	TRBJ2-4	17	CASSSAIEARAKNIQYF	TGTGCCAGCAGTTCGGCTATTGAGGCCAGGGCCAAAAACATTCAGTACTTC
few	NA	TRBV4-3	TRBJ1-5	15	CASSQDYRDNQPQHF	TGCGCCAGCAGCCAAGATTACCGGGACAATCAGCCCCAGCATTTT
NA	NA	TRBV7-6	TRBJ1-5	15	CASSLLDRGDQPLHF	TGTGCCAGCAGCTTACTGGACCGGGGGGATCAGCCCCTGCATTTT
NA	NA	TRBV20-1	TRBJ2-3	14	CSAKGTRDSDTQNF	TGCAGTGCAAAGGGGACTCGAGACTCAGATACGCAGAATTTT
medium-sized	TRBD1	TRBV12-3/TRBV12-4	TRBJ1-1	16	CASSFRDRGEGTEAFF	TGTGCCAGCAGTTTCCGAGACAGGGGGGAGGGCACTGAAGCTTTCTTT
few	NA	TRBV20-1	TRBJ2-7	13	CSARGGSSYEQYF	TGCAGTGCTAGGGGCGGTAGCTCCTACGAGCAGTACTTC
NA	NA	TRBV9	TRBJ2-6	15	CASGGVGSGANVLTF	TGTGCCAGCGGAGGGGTTGGGTCTGGGGCCAACGTCCTGACTTTC
NA	TRBD2	TRBV9	TRBJ2-3	15	CASSKSGTATDTQYF	TGTGCCAGCAGCAAGAGCGGGACCGCCACAGATACGCAGTATTTT
few	TRBD2	TRBV12-5	TRBJ2-1	17	CASGLVRGTSRDNEQFF	TGTGCTAGTGGTTTGGTACGAGGGACTAGCAGAGACAATGAGCAGTTCTTC
few	TRBD1	TRBV9	TRBJ2-3	15	CASSPGTGVTDTQYF	TGTGCCAGCAGCCCCGGGACAGGGGTCACAGATACGCAGTATTTT
few	TRBD2	TRBV5-6	TRBJ2-5	16	CASSLAGLAGVETQYF	TGTGCCAGCAGCTTGGCGGGACTAGCGGGAGTGGAGACCCAGTACTTC
few	NA	TRBV4-3	TRBJ2-7	15	CASSQVESVYYEQYF	TGCGCCAGCAGCCAAGTTGAGAGCGTCTACTACGAGCAGTACTTC
few	NA	TRBV27	TRBJ1-5	17	CASSPKPLTGFNQPQHF	TGTGCCAGCAGTCCAAAACCCCTCACAGGGTTCAATCAGCCCCAGCATTTT
medium-sized	NA	TRBV4-1	TRBJ1-5	15	CASSQVHTPNVPQHF	TGCGCCAGCAGCCAAGTACACACCCCAAATGTGCCCCAGCATTTT
medium-sized	NA	TRBV19	TRBJ2-3	10	CATLADTQYF	TGTGCCACCTTAGCGGATACGCAGTATTTT
NA	NA	TRBV12-3/TRBV12-4	TRBJ1-5	14	CASSATGFNQPQHF	TGTGCCAGCAGTGCGACAGGCTTTAATCAGCCCCAGCATTTT
NA	NA	TRBV29-1	TRBJ2-7	11	CSVVVGYVQYF	TGCAGCGTTGTGGTAGGATACGTGCAGTACTTC
medium-sized	NA	TRBV28	TRBJ2-7	14	CASSSTGLRDEQYF	TGTGCCAGCAGTTCAACAGGGTTACGAGACGAGCAGTACTTC
NA	NA	TRBV7-6	TRBJ2-5	15	CASSLAERSPVTQYF	TGTGCCAGCAGCTTAGCAGAGAGGAGTCCAGTGACCCAGTACTTC
large	TRBD2	TRBV7-6	TRBJ2-3	15	CASSLGGGRSDTQYF	TGTGCCAGCAGCTTAGGTGGCGGGAGATCTGATACGCAGTATTTT
once	TRBD1	TRBV7-9	TRBJ2-7	14	CASTFHPGGYEQDF	TGTGCCAGCACCTTTCACCCAGGGGGATACGAGCAGGACTTT
NA	NA	TRBV11-2	TRBJ2-4	16	CASSFEAGLYGNIQYF	TGTGCCAGCAGCTTCGAGGCAGGGCTATACGGAAACATTCAGTACTTC
medium-sized	TRBD1	TRBV7-2	TRBJ2-3	15	CASSTGTGGEDTQYF	TGTGCCAGCAGCACCGGGACAGGGGGCGAAGATACGCAGTATTTT
few	TRBD2	TRBV19	TRBJ2-7	14	CASSTAGGNYEQYF	TGTGCCAGTAGTACCGCGGGGGGAAATTACGAGCAGTACTTC
few	TRBD1	TRBV5-6	TRBJ2-7	15	CASSPGQGAGYEQYF	TGTGCCAGCAGCCCTGGACAGGGGGCGGGCTACGAGCAGTACTTC
NA	NA	TRBV2	TRBJ2-5	11	CASSAGETQYF	TGTGCCAGCAGTGCAGGAGAGACCCAGTACTTC
NA	NA	TRBV28	TRBJ1-5	15	CASSPEPYSNQPQHF	TGTGCCAGCTCCCCAGAACCTTATAGCAATCAGCCCCAGCATTTT
NA	NA	TRBV4-1	TRBJ2-1	14	CASSQDPTSQGQFF	TGCGCCAGCAGCCAAGATCCCACCTCCCAAGGACAGTTCTTC
medium-sized	NA	TRBV29-1	TRBJ2-7	12	CSVTESSYEQYF	TGCAGCGTTACGGAGAGCTCCTACGAGCAGTACTTC
NA	NA	TRBV7-2	TRBJ1-3	13	CATPTWIGNTIYF	TGTGCCACACCGACATGGATTGGAAACACCATATATTTT
NA	NA	TRBV18	TRBJ2-3	18	CASSPLGVGPPRTDTQYF	TGTGCCAGCTCACCGCTGGGAGTTGGTCCACCCCGCACAGATACGCAGTATTTT
few	TRBD2	TRBV4-3	TRBJ2-3	17	CASSQEPGLAATDTQYF	TGCGCCAGCAGCCAAGAACCCGGACTAGCAGCTACAGATACGCAGTATTTT
NA	NA	TRBV24-1	TRBJ2-3	17	CATSDLVRQALTDTQYF	TGTGCCACCAGTGATTTGGTCAGACAGGCCCTCACAGATACGCAGTATTTT
few	NA	TRBV4-3	TRBJ1-4	15	CASSVSGTGSEKLFF	TGCGCCAGCAGCGTTTCCGGGACGGGTTCTGAAAAACTGTTTTTT
NA	NA	TRBV6-5	TRBJ1-2	18	CASSYFFGTLGSHYGYTF	TGTGCCAGCAGTTATTTTTTTGGGACGCTCGGATCCCACTATGGCTACACCTTC
NA	TRBD2	TRBV7-6	TRBJ2-3	14	CASSIAGGNDTQYF	TGTGCCAGCAGCATAGCGGGAGGGAATGATACGCAGTATTTT
few	NA	TRBV19	TRBJ2-3	11	CASSMRDTQYF	TGTGCCAGTAGTATGAGAGATACGCAGTATTTT
few	NA	TRBV5-6	TRBJ2-1	14	CASSPRGTYNEQFF	TGTGCCAGCAGCCCACGGGGCACCTACAATGAGCAGTTCTTC
NA	NA	TRBV20-1	TRBJ1-1	15	CSARGGGSRGTDAFF	TGCAGTGCTAGAGGGGGGGGCTCCCGGGGAACTGACGCTTTCTTT